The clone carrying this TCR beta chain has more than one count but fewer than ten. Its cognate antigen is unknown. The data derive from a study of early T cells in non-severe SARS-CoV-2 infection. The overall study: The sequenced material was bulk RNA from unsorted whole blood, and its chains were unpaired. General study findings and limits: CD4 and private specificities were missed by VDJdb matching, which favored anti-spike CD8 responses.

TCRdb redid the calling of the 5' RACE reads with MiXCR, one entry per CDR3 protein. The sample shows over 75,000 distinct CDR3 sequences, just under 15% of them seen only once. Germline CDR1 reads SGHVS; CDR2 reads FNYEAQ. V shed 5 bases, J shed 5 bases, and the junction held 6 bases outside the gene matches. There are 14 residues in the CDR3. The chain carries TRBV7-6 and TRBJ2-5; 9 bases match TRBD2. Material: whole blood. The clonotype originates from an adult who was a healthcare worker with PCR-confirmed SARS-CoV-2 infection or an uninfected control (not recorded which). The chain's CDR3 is CASSPSGRHETQYF. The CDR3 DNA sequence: TGTGCCAGCAGCCCCAGCGGGAGGCACGAGACCCAGTACTTC.